This is a list of T cell receptor beta chains from one sample in a study of identical twins. TCRdb fed the 5' RACE reads into MiXCR, producing one record per CDR3 protein. The sample includes about 700,000 distinct CDR3 sequences, 6% to 6.5% of them seen just once. Sequenced input: naive T cells sorted from blood. The origin of the receptors is a man aged 18-30 years in good health. CDR3s include the opening cysteine and the closing phenylalanine or tryptophan. D genes are given only for firm matches. Rows give clone size only sometimes, using once, few, many, or a class for an expanded clone.

13,TRBV15,.,.,TRBJ2-1,CATSRGTSREQFF,TGTGCCACCAGCAGAGGGACCTCAAGGGAGCAGTTCTTC
17,TRBV4-1,TRBD2,.,TRBJ2-3,CASSQAGLAGVLDTQYF,TGCGCCAGCAGCCAGGCGGGACTAGCGGGAGTATTAGATACGCAGTATTTT
16,TRBV29-1,.,many,TRBJ2-4,CSVEFRSNLAKNIQYF,TGCAGCGTTGAATTTCGATCGAATCTAGCCAAAAACATTCAGTACTTC
17,TRBV15,TRBD2,.,TRBJ2-2,CATSRDPSGGITGELFF,TGTGCCACCAGCAGAGATCCCTCGGGGGGGATCACCGGGGAGCTGTTTTTT
14,TRBV12-3/TRBV12-4,.,many,TRBJ1-2,CASSLRLRDGGYTF,TGTGCCAGCAGTTTAAGGTTACGGGACGGGGGCTACACCTTC
13,TRBV3-1,.,.,TRBJ1-3,CASSQDAGYTIYF,TGTGCCAGCAGCCAAGATGCGGGGTACACCATATATTTT
13,TRBV25-1,.,few,TRBJ1-4,CASRSGDGEKLFF,TGTGCCAGCAGGTCTGGGGACGGTGAAAAACTGTTTTTT
16,TRBV25-1,.,many,TRBJ1-2,CASSDQSIDRLHGYTF,TGTGCCAGCAGTGATCAATCCATCGACAGGTTGCATGGCTACACCTTC
14,TRBV14,.,.,TRBJ1-2,CASSQDGPVYGYTF,TGTGCCAGCAGCCAAGATGGTCCGGTTTATGGCTACACCTTC
16,TRBV20-1,.,few,TRBJ2-1,CSARKTRDGTYNEQFF,TGCAGTGCTAGAAAAACCCGGGACGGAACCTACAATGAGCAGTTCTTC
15,TRBV11-2,TRBD1,few,TRBJ1-1,CASSSLPGQSAEAFF,TGTGCCAGCAGCTCCCTTCCGGGACAGAGCGCTGAAGCTTTCTTT
14,TRBV28,.,.,TRBJ2-7,CASSGVTLHYEQYF,TGTGCCAGCAGTGGCGTGACACTCCACTACGAGCAGTACTTC
14,TRBV15,TRBD1,few,TRBJ2-1,CASESGTGGVEQFF,TGTGCCAGCGAATCCGGGACAGGGGGCGTTGAGCAGTTCTTC
13,TRBV7-9,.,.,TRBJ1-2,CASSSGTLYGYTF,TGTGCCAGCAGCTCAGGGACCCTCTATGGCTACACCTTC
16,TRBV6-1,TRBD1,many,TRBJ2-2,CASSTGDRVVPGELFF,TGTGCCAGCAGCACCGGGGACAGGGTGGTCCCCGGGGAGCTGTTTTTT
12,TRBV13,.,many,TRBJ1-4,CASSLEREKLFF,TGTGCCAGCAGCTTAGAGCGCGAAAAACTGTTTTTT
19,TRBV10-3,.,many,TRBJ1-1,CAISIPSPGDKGMNTEAFF,TGTGCCATCAGTATACCATCCCCAGGGGATAAAGGGATGAACACTGAAGCTTTCTTT
13,TRBV27,TRBD2,.,TRBJ2-1,CASSPRTSHEQFF,TGTGCCAGCAGTCCCAGGACTAGCCATGAGCAGTTCTTC
14,TRBV20-1,TRBD2,many,TRBJ2-1,CSASLLAGGYEQFF,TGCAGTGCTAGTCTACTAGCGGGAGGGTATGAGCAGTTCTTC
14,TRBV5-1,.,many,TRBJ2-2,CASSYQSGPGELFF,TGCGCCAGCAGCTACCAGTCCGGGCCCGGGGAGCTGTTTTTT
15,TRBV7-9,TRBD1,few,TRBJ2-4,CASSLGSRTGDIQYF,TGTGCCAGCAGCTTAGGATCCCGTACAGGGGACATTCAGTACTTC
18,TRBV4-2,.,many,TRBJ2-5,CASSPLGQGQRKQETQYF,TGTGCCAGCAGCCCCCTGGGGCAGGGTCAAAGAAAACAAGAGACCCAGTACTTC
16,TRBV6-1,TRBD2,.,TRBJ2-5,CASSDTGLGSQETQYF,TGTGCCAGCAGCGACACGGGACTAGGTTCCCAAGAGACCCAGTACTTC
15,TRBV7-8,TRBD1,.,TRBJ2-2,CASSQGAGYTGELFF,TGTGCCAGCAGCCAGGGGGCTGGGTACACCGGGGAGCTGTTTTTT
14,TRBV27,.,many,TRBJ1-2,CASSLNQGIYGYTF,TGTGCCAGCAGTTTAAATCAGGGCATCTATGGCTACACCTTC
13,TRBV7-9,.,many,TRBJ2-1,CASSLTSLGEQFF,TGTGCCAGCAGTCTTACTAGCCTGGGTGAGCAGTTCTTC
14,TRBV12-3/TRBV12-4,.,many,TRBJ2-5,CASSRGRIQETQYF,TGTGCCAGCAGCCGTGGGCGGATCCAAGAGACCCAGTACTTC
12,TRBV29-1,.,many,TRBJ2-1,CSVSGSYNEQFF,TGCAGCGTATCGGGCTCCTACAATGAGCAGTTCTTC
12,TRBV20-1,.,.,TRBJ2-5,CSARYRGETQYF,TGCAGTGCTAGATATAGGGGGGAGACCCAGTACTTC
13,TRBV29-1,TRBD2,many,TRBJ2-3,CSSAGGAADTQYF,TGCAGCTCCGCGGGAGGAGCGGCGGATACGCAGTATTTT
15,TRBV6-2/TRBV6-3,TRBD2,many,TRBJ2-7,CASRPPSGRAYEQYF,TGTGCCAGCAGGCCTCCTAGCGGGAGGGCATACGAGCAGTACTTC
18,TRBV7-3,TRBD2,.,TRBJ2-1,CASSFGTSGSSHYNEQFF,TGTGCCAGCAGTTTCGGGACTAGCGGGAGTTCCCACTACAATGAGCAGTTCTTC
13,TRBV29-1,.,few,TRBJ2-5,CSVGQSHQETQYF,TGCAGCGTTGGACAGAGCCACCAAGAGACCCAGTACTTC
15,TRBV10-3,TRBD2,many,TRBJ2-5,CAIRSSGRAQETQYF,TGTGCCATCAGGAGTAGCGGGAGGGCCCAAGAGACCCAGTACTTC